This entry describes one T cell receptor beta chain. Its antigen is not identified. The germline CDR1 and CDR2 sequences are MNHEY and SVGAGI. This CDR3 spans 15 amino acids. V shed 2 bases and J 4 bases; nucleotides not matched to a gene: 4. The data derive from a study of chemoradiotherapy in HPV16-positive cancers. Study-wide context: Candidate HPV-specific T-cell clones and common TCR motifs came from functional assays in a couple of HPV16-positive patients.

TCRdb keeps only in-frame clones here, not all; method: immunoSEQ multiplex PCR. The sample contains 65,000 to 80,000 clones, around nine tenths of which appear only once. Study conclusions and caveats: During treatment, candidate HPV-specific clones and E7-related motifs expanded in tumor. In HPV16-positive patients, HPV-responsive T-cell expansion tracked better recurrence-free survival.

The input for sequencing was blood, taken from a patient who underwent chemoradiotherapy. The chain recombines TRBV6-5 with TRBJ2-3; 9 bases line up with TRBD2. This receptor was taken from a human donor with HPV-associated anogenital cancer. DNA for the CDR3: TGTGCCAGCAGTTACGGCGGGGGGGGGTCAGATACGCAGTATTTT. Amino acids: CASSYGGGGSDTQYF.